This record looks at one T cell receptor (beta chain) sequence and its context. The data originate from a study of blood T cell repertoires in COVID-19. Study in general: Samples taken during acute and convalescent COVID-19 were collected in the United States, Italy and Spain. T cells, B-cell-depleted T cells, or PBMCs supplied cDNA or gDNA.

The CDR3 contains 14 residues. From germline, CDR1 is MNHEY and CDR2 SVGAGI. V gave up 4 bases and J gave up 2 bases, with 9 bases separating them. Original processing notes: By means of reference gene primer amplification, nucleated cell counts were estimated. Profiling relied on immunoSEQ multiplex PCR, and the TCRdb table lists in-frame clones only, not all of them. V, J and clone size are taken as reported in that table, and D and trimming were inferred from the DNA itself. Here the sample spans roughly 98,000 clones, roughly four fifths being singletons. V and J are TRBV6-5 and TRBJ1-3; D perhaps matches TRBD1 (5 bases). This sequence originates from a human donor in a cohort sampled during active COVID-19. Material for sequencing was peripheral blood. CDR3 residues: CASSFGGTGNTIYF. The CDR3 bases are TGTGCCAGCAGTTTCGGGGGTACTGGAAACACCATATATTTT.